This TCR beta chain was found in a study of cytomegalovirus exposure and HLA in healthy donors. At the level of the study: HLA-typed donors contributed around 82 million unique TCRs, which were held in an early data release.

With 5 bases clipped from V and 16 bases from J, the junction kept 11 bases outside the gene matches. Germline values: CDR1 MDHEN, CDR2 SYDVKM. The CDR3 has 12 amino acids. The PCR contained 60 Vbeta and 13 Jbeta primers. The table came from immunoSEQ multiplex PCR; TCRdb's copy has only in-frame clones and leaves some out. This sample has 100,000 or so clones, with around 81% found just once. V gene TRBV28 combines with J gene TRBJ2-1; 7 bases are a match to TRBD1. The receptor's source is a man aged 35 to 55 in good health and CMV-seropositive. Sequencing input: PBMCs. CDR3: CASSTGEGGYFF. The CDR3 DNA reads as TGTGCCAGCAGTACTGGTGAAGGGGGCTACTTCTTC. The full variable domain, with the rest looked up from reference TRBV28 and TRBJ2-1, is DVKVTQSSRYLVKRTGEKVFLECVQDMDHENMFWYRQDPGLGLRLIYFSYDVKMKEKGDIPEGYSVSREKKERFSLILESASTNQTSMYLCASSTGEGGYFFGPGTRLTVL.